One and the same sample provided the 4 T cell receptor beta chains below, sequenced in a study of Ad26.COV2.S vaccination and SARS-CoV-2 variants. TCRdb's table, derived via immunoSEQ multiplex PCR, lists solely in-frame clones and lacks some. The data show about 350,000 clones, roughly 90% seen once. Treatment here: some 20 received Ad26.COV2.S at low or high dose, single or two shots; a few received placebo; per-sample allocation not given. Sample collection was performed on day 63 after the first vaccine or placebo injection. This specimen consisted of peripheral blood, obtained in a trial of Ad26.COV2.S vaccine versus placebo. These receptors came from a person between 18 and 59 years old who received the Ad26.COV2.S COVID-19 vaccine or a placebo.

The CDR3: CASSIDRTVQETQYF. CDR3 nucleotides: TGTGCCAGTAGTATAGATCGGACAGTCCAAGAGACCCAGTACTTC. The genes are TRBV19 and TRBJ2-5, with a possible D match to TRBD1 (6 bases). Germline values: CDR1 LNHDA, CDR2 SQIVND (reference sequence). With 0 bases removed from V and 1 base from J, the gap between germline ends came to 9 bases. There are 15 residues in the CDR3.

This clone was found once. The chain recombines TRBV28 with TRBJ1-2; 8 bases align to TRBD1. Trimming took 7 bases from V and 7 from J; bases not matched to a gene: 5. The germline V gene has CDR1 MDHEN and CDR2 SYDVKM. CDR3 size: 12 residues. CDR3 DNA: TGTGCCAGCATATCCAGGGGGCTTGGCTACACCTTC. This sequence encodes CASISRGLGYTF.

V and J are TRBV12-3 or TRBV12-4 and TRBJ1-2, with D tentatively TRBD1 (6 bases). This CDR3 has 12 amino acids. Trimming stripped 3 bases from V and 5 bases from J, with 7 bases between. CDR3 residues: CASSFGQYGYTF. The CDR3 DNA sequence: TGTGCCAGCAGTTTCGGACAGTATGGCTACACCTTC.

With regard to this clone: The sample has other DNA sequences that encode this CDR3 too. This chain connects TRBV5-1 to TRBJ2-5; maybe TRBD2 (5 bases). In germline, CDR1 is SGHRS, CDR2 YFSETQ. CDR3 length: 12 amino acids. The V end was cut by 7 bases, the J end by 5 bases, with 12 bases between. The CDR3 nucleotides read TGCGCCAGCCGTCTTGGGGAGGAGACCCAGTACTTC. Protein: CASRLGEETQYF. The full variable domain, completed using reference TRBV5-1 and TRBJ2-5, is KAGVTQTPRYLIKTRGQQVTLSCSPISGHRSVSWYQQTPGQGLQFLFEYFSETQRNKGNFPGRFSGRQFSNSRSEMNVSTLELGDSALYLCASRLGEETQYFGPGTRLLVL.